These 28 T cell receptor beta chains came from one sample sequenced in a study of shared clonotypes between healthy human individuals. Profiling relied on immunoSEQ multiplex PCR, and the TCRdb table lists in-frame clones only, not all of them. The sample holds some 530,000 clones, more than 75% seen once. Specimen: PBMCs. The origin of the receptors is a woman between 40 and 50 years old in good health. Some clones in this sample may be carry-over from other donors' samples.

The V gene is TRBV11-2, the J gene TRBJ2-1, with 8 bases lining up with TRBD2. Germline V gene lookup returns CDR1 SGHAT and CDR2 FQNNGV. There are 16 residues in the CDR3. V lost 5 bases and J lost 5; bases outside the gene matches: 11. The CDR3 sequence: CASSPGFGLADNEQFF. CDR3 nucleotides: TGTGCCAGCAGCCCAGGATTCGGACTAGCCGACAATGAGCAGTTCTTC.

This chain connects TRBV28 to TRBJ1-4; perhaps TRBD1 as D (5 bases). The V gene lost 7 bases and the J gene lost 8 bases, with 14 bases spanning the gap. Germline V gene data show CDR1 as MDHEN and CDR2 as SYDVKM. The CDR3 runs to 13 residues. CDR3 DNA sequence: TGTGCCAGCAACAGGCGGTTGGGGGAAAAACTGTTTTTT. Residues: CASNRRLGEKLFF.

A note on this clone: This may be a read error, as it is one base from a much larger clone. The chain uses TRBV2 and TRBJ1-1; weak D call: TRBD1 (6 bases). Germline CDR1 SNHLY, CDR2 FYNNEI. The CDR3 spans 14 residues. V lost 11 bases and J 4 bases, leaving 20 bases between the germline ends. The CDR3 nucleotides read TGTGCCGCCTCTTCACAGGGAATAAGCACTGAAGCTTTCTTT. Its translation is CAASSQGISTEAFF. Complete variable domain (other parts from reference TRBV2 and TRBJ1-1): EPEVTQTPSHQVTQMGQEVILRCVPISNHLYFYWYRQILGQKVEFLVSFYNNEISEKSEIFDDQFSVERPDGSNFTLKIRSTKLEDSAMYFCAASSQGISTEAFFGQGTRLTVV.

The chain employs TRBV27 and TRBJ1-4; 7 positions match TRBD1. The junction had 8 bases not matched to a gene; V was cut back by 5 bases and J by 5 bases. The CDR3 sequence is 15 residues long. Germline loops: CDR1 MNHEY, CDR2 SMNVEV (reference sequence). The DNA of the CDR3 is TGTGCCAGCAGTCTCACAGGGGCCGCCAATGAAAAACTGTTTTTT. Protein: CASSLTGAANEKLFF. Full variable domain (rest looked up from reference TRBV27 and TRBJ1-4): EAQVTQNPRYLITVTGKKLTVTCSQNMNHEYMSWYRQDPGLGLRQIYYSMNVEVTDKGDVPEGYKVSRKEKRNFPLILESPSPNQTSLYFCASSLTGAANEKLFFGSGTQLSVL.

This chain links TRBV30 with TRBJ2-2; 14 nucleotides agree with TRBD2. Trimming cost V 0 bases and J 2 bases; bases outside gene matches: 8. This CDR3 is built from 19 residues. Germline values: CDR1 GTSNPN, CDR2 SVGIG (reference sequence). The CDR3 coding sequence is TGTGCCTGGAGTGTAGGTAGACTAGCGGGAGGGCCCAACACCGGGGAGCTGTTTTTT. The encoded protein is CAWSVGRLAGGPNTGELFF.

This chain connects TRBV7-9 to TRBJ1-5, with D possibly matching TRBD1 (6 bases). Trimming shortened V by 2 bases and J by 5 bases, and 13 bases separated the two germline ends. CDR1 and CDR2 (germline): SEHNR, FQNEAQ (reference sequence). The CDR3 sequence is 15 residues long. The CDR3 is CASSLFGGQDQPQHF. The DNA of the CDR3 is TGTGCCAGCAGCTTATTTGGGGGGCAGGATCAGCCCCAGCATTTT.

V and J are TRBV5-4 and TRBJ2-3; D not certain. CDR3 length equals 15 residues. Trimming left V 4 bases short and J 6 bases short, with 18 bases between. Germline loops: CDR1 SGHNT, CDR2 YYREEE (reference sequence). This chain's CDR3 is CASSHWDRVMDTQYF. The CDR3 nucleotides are TGTGCCAGCAGCCATTGGGATAGGGTGATGGATACGCAGTATTTT. Full variable domain (missing parts from reference TRBV5-4 and TRBJ2-3): ETGVTQSPTHLIKTRGQQVTLRCSSQSGHNTVSWYQQALGQGPQFIFQYYREEENGRGNFPPRFSGLQFPNYSSELNVNALELDDSALYLCASSHWDRVMDTQYFGPGTRLTVL.

The V call is TRBV11-2, the J call TRBJ1-3; D not resolved. CDR1 is SGHAT and CDR2 is FQNNGV in the germline V gene. Trimming stripped 5 bases from V and 0 bases from J, with 11 bases between. CDR3 length: 15 amino acids. The CDR3 reads CASSPSLGSGNTIYF. The CDR3 coding sequence is TGTGCCAGCAGCCCCAGCCTGGGCTCTGGAAACACCATATATTTT.

This clone was counted between two and nine times. This chain links TRBV7-9 with TRBJ2-7; no clear D. Germline V gives CDR1 SEHNR, CDR2 FQNEAQ (reference sequence). Trimming took 0 bases from V and 6 from J, leaving 6 bases between them. The CDR3 spans 12 residues. CDR3 in amino acids: CASSLAVSEQYF. The CDR3 DNA is TGTGCCAGCAGCTTAGCGGTATCCGAGCAGTACTTC.

This clone has just one count. The rearrangement joins TRBV5-1 to TRBJ2-5, with D uncertain. The length of the CDR3 is 13 residues. Trimming took 0 bases from V and 5 from J, leaving 8 bases between them. Germline CDR1 SGHRS, CDR2 YFSETQ. The CDR3 loop reads CASSLAADETQYF. The CDR3 nucleotides are TGCGCCAGCAGCTTGGCCGCGGATGAGACCCAGTACTTC.

This rearrangement joins TRBV6-6 to TRBJ2-7; 10 bases agree with TRBD1. Trimming at V came to 4 bases and at J to 3 bases, leaving 6 bases not matched to a gene. This CDR3 comprises 15 residues. Looked up from germline, CDR1 is MNHNY and CDR2 is SVGAGI (reference sequence). CDR3 residues: CASSSPGQGHYEQYF. CDR3 in DNA: TGTGCCAGCAGTTCGCCGGGACAGGGGCACTACGAGCAGTACTTC.

The gene calls are TRBV7-3 and TRBJ2-1; 10 bases are shared with TRBD1. The CDR3 runs to 16 residues. The V segment lost 4 bases and the J segment 3 bases; nucleotides outside the gene matches: 6. Germline loops: CDR1 SGHTA, CDR2 FQGTGA. CDR3 bases: TGTGCCAGCAGCTCCATGGACAGGGGGTTCTACAATGAGCAGTTCTTC. Translating it yields CASSSMDRGFYNEQFF.

The chain combines TRBV27 with TRBJ1-6, with 8 bases identical to TRBD1. This CDR3 comprises 14 residues. V lost 4 bases and J lost 11; bases outside the gene matches: 7. Germline V gene sequence: CDR1 MNHEY, CDR2 SMNVEV (reference sequence). CDR3 in amino acids: CASSSRTGMAPLHF. As DNA, the CDR3 is TGTGCCAGCAGTTCCCGGACAGGGATGGCACCCCTCCACTTT.

This clone turned up a few times. The gene calls are TRBV29-1 and TRBJ1-4; the D is unclear. CDR3 length equals 11 residues. V was shortened by 3 bases and J by 6 bases, with 5 bases between the two germline ends. Germline V gene lookup returns CDR1 SQVTM and CDR2 ANQGSEA. CDR3 bases: TGCAGCGTTGATGCTGATGAAAAACTGTTTTTT. Amino acid sequence: CSVDADEKLFF.

The chain employs TRBV6-5 and TRBJ2-5, with 7 positions matching TRBD2. This CDR3 has 14 residues. Germline CDR1 and CDR2: MNHEY and SVGAGI. J lost 2 bases, V lost 6 bases, and 6 bases had no gene match. Written as DNA, the CDR3 is TGTGCCAGCAGGGCTAGCGGTTTGCAAGAGACCCAGTACTTC. Its protein product is CASRASGLQETQYF.

The chain employs TRBV18 and TRBJ2-2; 8 bases are shared with TRBD2. V gave up 1 base and J gave up 6 bases; unmatched junction bases: 1. Germline CDR1 and CDR2: KGHSH and LQKENI. The CDR3 sequence is 14 residues long. CDR3 sequence reads: CASSPRGLAGELFF. In nucleotides, the CDR3 is TGTGCCAGCTCACCACGGGGACTAGCCGGGGAGCTGTTTTTT.

Note on this clone: The junction departs from the called germline gene at one end, perhaps through a read error. V gene TRBV7-2 combines with J gene TRBJ2-7, with 11 bases matching TRBD2. This CDR3 contains 13 residues. Germline V gene sequence: CDR1 SGHTA, CDR2 FQGNSA. CDR3 nucleotides: TGTGCCAGCAGCGAACCGGGGGGACTAGCGGAGAACTTC. It specifies CASSEPGGLAENF.

The chain carries TRBV5-1 and TRBJ2-3, with 10 bases that match TRBD2. V lost 2 bases and J lost 11; bases outside the gene matches: 8. The CDR3 consists of 14 residues. CDR1 is SGHRS and CDR2 is YFSETQ in the germline V gene. CDR3 DNA: TGCGCCAGCAGCTTAGCTAGCGGGAGTGGAGGGCAGTATTTT. Residues: CASSLASGSGGQYF.

CDR3 loop: CASSLEWTGGTQYF. The CDR3 coding sequence is TGCGCCAGCAGCTTGGAGTGGACAGGGGGCACTCAGTACTTC. This sequence joins TRBV5-1 and TRBJ2-4, with 11 bases fitting TRBD1. The CDR3 totals 14 residues. The trim removed 0 bases at V and 12 bases at J, leaving 5 bases unmatched. Germline CDR1 and CDR2: SGHRS and YFSETQ.

V and J are TRBV7-8 and TRBJ2-7, with D possibly being TRBD2 (6 bases). The CDR3 loop spans 15 amino acids. Germline V gene lookup returns CDR1 SGHVS and CDR2 FQNEAQ. Trimming shortened V by 5 bases and J by 2 bases, and 16 bases separated the two germline ends. The CDR3 loop is CASSDSSGPPYEQYF. Here the CDR3 DNA reads TGTGCCAGCAGCGATTCGAGCGGGCCTCCCTACGAGCAGTACTTC.

The gene calls are TRBV15 and TRBJ2-7; no reliable D call. From germline, CDR1 is LNHNV and CDR2 YYDKDF (reference sequence). The CDR3 length is 14 residues. Trimming took 4 bases from V and 4 from J, leaving 14 bases between them. The CDR3 nucleotides are TGTGCCACCAGCACAGACCCTGGGCCTTACGAGCAGTACTTC. Residues: CATSTDPGPYEQYF.

The rearrangement uses TRBV28 and TRBJ2-7; D is perhaps TRBD2 (5 bases). The CDR3 spans 14 residues. Trimming removed 3 bases from V and 5 bases from J, with 14 bases in between. Looked up from germline, CDR1 is MDHEN and CDR2 is SYDVKM. CDR3: CASSFRPGRHEQYF. CDR3 DNA sequence: TGTGCCAGCAGTTTTCGTCCTGGGAGACACGAGCAGTACTTC.

On this clone: The same CDR3 arises from other DNA sequences in this sample as well. The chain carries TRBV20-1 and TRBJ2-5; D unclear. Trimming left V 7 bases short and J 1 base short, with 7 bases between. Per germline, CDR1 DFQATT and CDR2 SNEGSKA (reference sequence). The CDR3 runs 11 residues. The CDR3 DNA is TGCAGTGGTCAGACCCAAGAGACCCAGTACTTC. Translated: CSGQTQETQYF.

The chain links TRBV13 to TRBJ2-5; 9 nucleotides agree with TRBD2. The assigned J gene may be wrong: the sequence end matches TRBJ2-7 better. The CDR3 is 15 amino acids. Per the germline V gene, CDR1 is PRHDT and CDR2 is FYEKMQ (reference sequence). In DNA form, the CDR3 reads TGTGCCAGCAGCTTAGGCGGTAGCGGGAGCTACGAGCAGTACTTC. Protein product: CASSLGGSGSYEQYF.

The chain joins TRBV28 to TRBJ2-7, with 7 bases that match TRBD2. J was trimmed by 1 base and V by 8 bases; bases with no gene match: 8. This CDR3 spans 14 amino acids. Looked up from germline, CDR1 is MDHEN and CDR2 is SYDVKM. CDR3 nucleotides: TGTGCCAGCCCTCCTAGCGGCGGATCCTACGAGCAGTACTTC. It is translated as CASPPSGGSYEQYF.

The chain links TRBV28 to TRBJ2-1; 7 bases map to TRBD2. The germline gives CDR1 MDHEN, CDR2 SYDVKM. The CDR3 length is 16 residues. Unmatched junction bases numbered 16, after V lost 7 bases and J lost 7 bases. This chain's CDR3 is CASTPLDGGRLNEQFF. In DNA form, the CDR3 reads TGTGCCAGCACCCCCCTGGATGGCGGGAGACTTAATGAGCAGTTCTTC.

V gene TRBV6-5 combines with J gene TRBJ2-5; 13 bases map to TRBD2. The end of the DNA aligns better with TRBJ2-7, so the J call may be wrong. The length of the CDR3 is 15 residues. Germline assignment: CDR1 MNHEY and CDR2 SVGAGI. As DNA, the CDR3 is TGTGCCAGCAGTCCTGGACTAGCGGGAGTTCACGAGCAGTACTTC. Translating it yields CASSPGLAGVHEQYF.

The chain is built from TRBV20-1 and TRBJ2-2, with D hard to call. The CDR3 length is 10 residues. Trimming took 5 bases from V and 6 from J, leaving 4 bases between them. CDR1 and CDR2 from the germline V gene are DFQATT and SNEGSKA (reference sequence). CDR3 loop: CSAFSGELFF. The CDR3 DNA follows: TGCAGTGCTTTTTCCGGGGAGCTGTTTTTT.